Below are 22 T cell receptor beta chains sequenced from a single sample in a study of Tregs in tolerant kidney transplant recipients. Clones were sequenced by immunoSEQ multiplex PCR, and TCRdb holds only the in-frame ones, with some missing. This sample's table has about 30,000 clones. Sample: CD8+ T cells from blood, taken before the transplant. These receptors were collected from a human donor who received a combined kidney and bone marrow transplant.

Regarding this clone: Read sequence stops 3 residues before the CDR3 end, and the germline J gene provides the missing end. The gene calls are TRBV6-2 or TRBV6-3 and TRBJ2-2; possibly TRBD1 for D (5 bases). Per germline, CDR1 MNHEY and CDR2 SVGEGT. The CDR3 consists of 16 residues. Trimming removed 0 bases at V and 2 bases at J, with 10 bases between. Incomplete CDR3 DNA: TGTGCCAGCAGTTACTCCTTTGGACAAAACACCGGGGAG. It is translated as CASSYSFGQNTGE. The complete CDR3 sequence is CASSYSFGQNTGELFF.

A remark on this clone: The read terminates 3 residues before the CDR3 end, so the remaining end is supplied by the germline J gene. The rearrangement joins TRBV14 to TRBJ2-7, with D perhaps matching TRBD1 (6 bases). Trimming removed 4 bases at V and 3 bases at J, with 16 bases between. Germline V gene lookup returns CDR1 SGHDN and CDR2 FVKESK. The CDR3 loop spans 15 amino acids. The sequenced CDR3 bases are TGTGCCAGCAGCCCAGGGTGGGCAGGGGACTACGAG. Translation gives CASSPGWAGDYE. The CDR3 in its entirety is CASSPGWAGDYEQYF.

Regarding this clone: The sequenced fragment ends 3 residues before the CDR3 boundary, so the rest is inferred from the germline J gene. This chain joins TRBV20-1 and TRBJ2-3; 11 bases are shared with TRBD1. The germline gives CDR1 DFQATT, CDR2 SNEGSKA (reference sequence). The CDR3 has 16 residues. Incomplete CDR3 DNA: TGCAGTGCTTGGGACAGGGGGATTAGTAGGGGGCACCCG. Protein sequence: CSAWDRGISRGHP. The entire CDR3 protein is CSAWDRGISRGHPQYF.

Worth noting for this clone: The sequenced fragment ends 3 residues before the CDR3 boundary, so the rest is inferred from the germline J gene. This chain uses TRBV7-8 with TRBJ1-2; 7 positions agree with TRBD1. Germline V gives CDR1 SGHVS, CDR2 FQNEAQ. This CDR3 has 13 residues. J was trimmed by 4 bases and V by 5 bases; bases with no gene match: 4. Partial CDR3 DNA: TGTGCCAGCAGCCCAACAGGGGTCTATGGC. It encodes CASSPTGVYG. In full, the CDR3 reads CASSPTGVYGYTF.

A word on this clone: The read ends 3 residues shy of where the CDR3 ends; the end is completed using the germline J gene. The rearrangement joins TRBV30 to TRBJ2-2; 10 bases agree with TRBD1. The CDR3 loop spans 13 amino acids. From germline, CDR1 is GTSNPN and CDR2 SVGIG (reference sequence). Losses at the gene ends were 5 bases for V and 6 bases for J; bases not matched to a gene: 3. CDR3 in amino acids: CAWGQGVPGELFF. CDR3 DNA (partial): TGTGCCTGGGGACAGGGGGTTCCCGGGGAG.

A note on this clone: The sequenced fragment ends 3 residues before the CDR3 boundary, so the rest is inferred from the germline J gene. The gene calls are TRBV20-1 and TRBJ2-1; TRBD2 agrees at 11 bases. The CDR3 consists of 16 residues. From germline, CDR1 is DFQATT and CDR2 SNEGSKA (reference sequence). V lost 1 base, J lost 7 bases, and 9 bases stayed unmatched. Incomplete CDR3 DNA: TGCAGTGCTAGAGGGGAACTAGCGGGAGCGTTAAATGAG. Translated, it gives CSARGELAGALNE. The whole CDR3 is CSARGELAGALNEQFF.

Comments on this clone: The CDR3 end lies 3 residues beyond the end of the read and is filled in from the germline J gene. The gene calls are TRBV11-2 and TRBJ2-2, with 7 bases fitting TRBD1. The CDR3 loop spans 15 amino acids. CDR1 and CDR2 from the germline V gene are SGHAT and FQNNGV. The J segment lost 3 bases and the V segment lost 5 bases, leaving 6 bases of the junction unmatched. CDR3 DNA, as far as it was read: TGTGCCAGCAGCGGCCGGGACAGAGACACCGGGGAG. The encoded protein is CASSGRDRDTGE. The whole CDR3 sequence is CASSGRDRDTGELFF.

Note on this clone: The read finishes 3 residues shy of the CDR3 end, and the germline J gene is used to complete it. This sequence joins TRBV19 and TRBJ2-7; 7 bases are shared with TRBD2. In germline, CDR1 is LNHDA, CDR2 SQIVND (reference sequence). Unmatched junction bases numbered 13, after V lost 5 bases and J lost 0 bases. The CDR3 length is 17 residues. The CDR3 region is CASSAQGFGGSSYEQYF. The DNA read from the CDR3 is TGTGCCAGTAGTGCCCAAGGGTTCGGGGGGAGCTCCTACGAG.

A word on this clone: From the germline J gene comes the end of the CDR3, since the read stops 3 residues before it. V and J are TRBV5-4 and TRBJ2-5; 9 nucleotides match TRBD2. V lost 0 bases to trimming and J lost 2 bases; unmatched junction nucleotides: 5. The CDR3 runs to 16 residues. Germline CDR1 and CDR2: SGHNT and YYREEE (reference sequence). CDR3 DNA (partial): TGTGCCAGCAGCTTGGGGTCTAGCGGGGCACAAGAGACC. It codes for CASSLGSSGAQET. The CDR3 reads in full as CASSLGSSGAQETQYF.

Notes on this clone: Read sequence stops 3 residues before the CDR3 end, and the germline J gene provides the missing end. This chain joins TRBV30 and TRBJ2-1, with 8 bases identical to TRBD2. Per the germline V gene, CDR1 is GTSNPN and CDR2 is SVGIG (reference sequence). With 0 bases clipped from V and 7 bases from J, the junction kept 8 bases outside the gene matches. The CDR3 length is 15 residues. The covered CDR3 bases are TGTGCCTGGAGTGTTAACTCAGGACTAGCAAATGAG. It is translated as CAWSVNSGLANE. The CDR3 in its entirety is CAWSVNSGLANEQFF.

A remark on this clone: From the germline J gene comes the end of the CDR3, since the read stops 3 residues before it. The chain couples TRBV6-2 or TRBV6-3 to TRBJ1-1; tentatively, D is TRBD1 (5 bases). V lost 4 bases, J lost 1 base, and 13 bases lay in between. This CDR3 has 15 residues. Germline CDR1 MNHEY, CDR2 SVGEGT. The CDR3 spells CASSFDRTKNTEAFF. CDR3 DNA, as far as it was read: TGTGCCAGCAGTTTCGACAGAACCAAGAACACTGAA.

Points on this clone: The CDR3 end falls 3 residues outside the read, so it is completed with the germline J gene. The rearrangement joins TRBV10-3 to TRBJ2-1; TRBD2 is a possible D gene (6 bases). Trimming stripped 3 bases from V and 6 bases from J, with 12 bases between. Germline CDR1 reads ENHRY; CDR2 reads SYGVKD. There are 14 residues in the CDR3. The CDR3 sequence: CAISDAGSSNEQFF. CDR3 DNA (partial): TGTGCCATCAGTGACGCGGGGTCAAGCAATGAG.

Comments on this clone: The sequenced fragment ends 3 residues before the CDR3 boundary, so the rest is inferred from the germline J gene. The chain is built from TRBV20-1 and TRBJ2-1; tentative D call: TRBD2 (6 bases). The germline V and J ends were trimmed by 3 bases and 4 bases, with 22 bases remaining between them. This CDR3 has 17 amino acids. CDR1 and CDR2 from the germline V gene are DFQATT and SNEGSKA (reference sequence). CDR3 amino acids: CSASRRDLGPRYNEQFF. Partial CDR3 DNA: TGCAGTGCTAGTAGGCGGGATTTAGGCCCTCGTTACAATGAG.

On this clone: Sequencing ends 3 residues short of the CDR3 end; the germline J gene provides the rest. The rearrangement uses TRBV20-1 and TRBJ1-1; TRBD1 aligns across 8 bases. The CDR3 consists of 13 residues. Germline assignment: CDR1 DFQATT and CDR2 SNEGSKA (reference sequence). CDR3 amino acids: CSAMDRVSAEAFF. The CDR3 DNA, read in part, is TGCAGTGCCATGGACAGGGTGAGTGCGGAA.

For this clone: Coverage ceases 3 residues before the CDR3 finishes, and the germline J gene fills in the end. V usage is TRBV19 and J usage is TRBJ2-1; 9 nucleotides line up with TRBD2. V lost 9 bases and J lost 5; bases outside the gene matches: 8. The CDR3 consists of 14 residues. The germline V gene has CDR1 LNHDA and CDR2 SQIVND (reference sequence). The DNA read from the CDR3 is TGTGCCAGCTCGGGGATAGCGGGGGACAATGAG. It yields the protein CASSGIAGDNE. The whole CDR3 region reads CASSGIAGDNEQFF.

About this clone: The sequence runs out 3 residues before the end of the CDR3; the remainder is reconstructed from the germline J gene. The chain joins TRBV29-1 to TRBJ2-2; D unclear. The CDR3 consists of 13 residues. Deletions cut 6 bases from V and 1 base from J, with 9 bases between. Germline lookup yields CDR1 SQVTM and CDR2 ANQGSEA. The sequenced CDR3 bases are TGCAGCGTAGACTGGCTGAACACCGGGGAG. It translates to CSVDWLNTGE. The full CDR3 reads CSVDWLNTGELFF.

Remarks on this clone: The read terminates 3 residues before the CDR3 end, so the remaining end is supplied by the germline J gene. The chain links TRBV19 to TRBJ1-6, with 7 nucleotides matching TRBD1. This CDR3 comprises 18 residues. The V gene end was trimmed by 6 bases and the J gene end by 8 bases; junction bases not matched to a gene: 19. Germline lookup yields CDR1 LNHDA and CDR2 SQIVND (reference sequence). CDR3 DNA (partial): TGTGCCAGTAGCGGTATCGATAAAACAGGGGTAGGAGATTCACCC. Its translation: CASSGIDKTGVGDSP. The whole CDR3 region reads CASSGIDKTGVGDSPLHF.

In the case of this clone: The read gets to within 3 residues of the CDR3 end, and the germline J gene fills in the rest. This rearrangement joins TRBV20-1 to TRBJ2-1; D is possibly TRBD2 (6 bases). The germline CDR1 and CDR2 sequences are DFQATT and SNEGSKA (reference sequence). CDR3 length: 15 residues. Trimming cost V 5 bases and J 4 bases, with 18 bases left between them. CDR3 bases read: TGCAGTGCTTACCCCCTGGCGGCGGGGTACAATGAG. The encoded protein is CSAYPLAAGYNE. Given in full, the CDR3 is CSAYPLAAGYNEQFF.

Details on this clone: The read halts 3 residues ahead of the CDR3 end, with the missing end drawn from the germline J gene. The chain is built from TRBV19 and TRBJ2-5; D gene unclear. The CDR3 loop spans 11 amino acids. The germline V gene encodes CDR1 LNHDA and CDR2 SQIVND (reference sequence). V was pared by 7 bases and J by 5 bases, with 8 bases between. The CDR3 region is CASTHGETQYF. The CDR3 bases that were read are TGTGCCAGTACCCACGGGGAGACC.

As regards this clone: With the read ending 3 residues before the CDR3 end, the germline J gene is used to fill in that end. The rearrangement links TRBV7-6 to TRBJ1-4; tentative D call: TRBD1 (5 bases). The CDR3 loop spans 16 amino acids. V was pared by 1 base and J by 5 bases, with 14 bases between. CDR1 is SGHVS and CDR2 is FNYEAQ in the germline V gene. CDR3 amino acids: CASSLVTSTGNEKLFF. The sequenced CDR3 bases are TGTGCCAGCAGCTTAGTTACGAGTACAGGAAATGAAAAA.

A word on this clone: The read falls 3 residues short of the CDR3 end, and the missing part is taken from the germline J gene. V usage is TRBV7-2 and J usage is TRBJ2-6, with D possibly matching TRBD2 (5 bases). CDR3 length equals 15 residues. The V end was cut by 6 bases, the J end by 3 bases, with 12 bases between. The germline V gene encodes CDR1 SGHTA and CDR2 FQGNSA. The CDR3 is CASSYEGFGANVLTF. The DNA read from the CDR3 is TGTGCCAGCAGTTACGAGGGCTTTGGGGCCAACGTC.

About this clone itself: Read coverage stops 3 residues before the CDR3 terminus; the germline J gene supplies the remainder. V usage is TRBV20-1 and J usage is TRBJ2-7; 7 bases map to TRBD1. Looked up from germline, CDR1 is DFQATT and CDR2 is SNEGSKA (reference sequence). This CDR3 is built from 14 residues. The V gene end was trimmed by 2 bases and the J gene end by 2 bases; junction bases not matched to a gene: 6. CDR3 DNA (partial): TGCAGTGCTAGACCCCGGGACAGCCCCTACGAG. Translating it yields CSARPRDSPYE. The entire CDR3 sequence reads CSARPRDSPYEQYF.